The 3 T cell receptor beta chains below come from one sample, sequenced in a study of T cells in Graves' hyperthyroidism and ophthalmopathy. Amplified TCR beta CDR3 regions came from RNA transcripts. HTBI primers were used for first-round RT-PCR of the TCR CDR3. TCRdb processed the multiplex PCR reads anew with MiXCR; each CDR3 protein has one entry. The data contain just under 750,000 distinct CDR3 sequences, just over 35% of them singletons. The specimen was blood. These TCRs come from a woman between 35 and 50 years old with Graves' hyperthyroidism.

The table lists this clonotype with many counts. The V and J genes are TRBV7-9 and TRBJ2-5; the match to TRBD2 covers 7 bases. The CDR3 has 14 residues. Germline loops: CDR1 SEHNR, CDR2 FQNEAQ (reference sequence). J was trimmed by 4 bases and V by 5 bases; bases with no gene match: 7. In DNA form, the CDR3 reads TGTGCCAGCAGCCCGTCCACTAGCGCAGAGACCCAGTACTTC. This sequence encodes CASSPSTSAETQYF.

This clonotype was seen a handful of times. The chain uses TRBV7-2 and TRBJ2-7; TRBD1 is a possible D gene (6 bases). The germline V and J ends were trimmed by 5 bases and 3 bases, with 17 bases remaining between them. CDR3 size: 15 residues. Looked up from germline, CDR1 is SGHTA and CDR2 is FQGNSA. The CDR3 protein is CASSIRDTSLYEQYF. CDR3 in DNA: TGTGCCAGCAGCATCCGGGACACCTCTCTCTACGAGCAGTACTTC.

A note on this clonotype: One base away lies a much larger clone, so this may be a sequencing read error. This chain links TRBV7-2 with TRBJ1-2, with D possibly matching TRBD1 (6 bases). The V end lost 2 bases, the J end lost 2 bases, and 18 bases lay between the germline ends. Germline V gene lookup returns CDR1 SGHTA and CDR2 FQGNSA. The CDR3 extends over 17 amino acids. The CDR3 sequence is CASSLRSLQGMNYGYTF. The CDR3 coding sequence is TGTGCCAGCAGCTTAAGATCCCTTCAGGGGATGAACTATGGCTACACCTTC.